The next 20 T cell receptor beta chains were all read from a single sample in a study of shared clonotypes between healthy human individuals. This table comes from immunoSEQ multiplex PCR, and its TCRdb copy is limited to in-frame clones, with some not included. The profile covers millions of clones, with 93% appearing a single time and 0.39% taken by the ten largest. The source material was naive CD4+ T cells from PBMCs. Stated subset: CD45RA+ positively selected. The receptors come from a young man in good health. Some clones in this sample may be carry-over from other donors' samples.

This clone was observed once. At the DNA level, this CDR3 is encoded by other sequences in the same sample as well. This rearrangement joins TRBV28 to TRBJ1-5, with D perhaps matching TRBD1 (6 bases). The CDR3 is made up of 14 amino acids. CDR1 and CDR2 from the germline V gene are MDHEN and SYDVKM. V lost 3 bases and J 7 bases, leaving 13 bases between the germline ends. CDR3 sequence (DNA): TGTGCCAGCAGTTTTGGCCAGGGGTACCAGCCCCAGCATTTT. Its protein is CASSFGQGYQPQHF.

J is TRBJ2-1 and V is TRBV5-6; D uncertain. The CDR3 has 12 residues. V gave up 2 bases and J gave up 5 bases, with 5 bases separating them. The germline V gene encodes CDR1 SGHDT and CDR2 YYEEEE. CDR3 region: CASSLDHNEQFF. As DNA, the CDR3 is TGTGCCAGCAGCTTAGACCACAATGAGCAGTTCTTC.

The rearrangement uses TRBV30 and TRBJ2-6; D remains ambiguous. This CDR3 is 14 amino acids long. The V gene's germline CDR1 is GTSNPN and CDR2 SVGIG (reference sequence). With 2 bases removed from V and 3 bases from J, the gap between germline ends came to 8 bases. The CDR3 reads CAWSRPGGANVLTF. CDR3 bases: TGTGCCTGGAGTCGGCCGGGTGGGGCCAACGTCCTGACTTTC.

The genes are TRBV7-9 and TRBJ2-7; 8 bases are shared with TRBD1. CDR1 is SEHNR and CDR2 is FQNEAQ in the germline V gene (reference sequence). Germline trimming cut 5 bases from V and 9 bases from J; bases unmatched to any gene: 9. CDR3 length equals 13 residues. CDR3 in amino acids: CASSTGTGWRQYF. The DNA of the CDR3 is TGTGCCAGCAGCACCGGGACAGGCTGGCGGCAGTACTTC.

V and J are TRBV11-2 and TRBJ2-5; D gene ambiguous. Trimming removed 5 bases at V and 5 bases at J, with 9 bases between. This CDR3 contains 12 residues. Germline CDR1 reads SGHAT; CDR2 reads FQNNGV. The CDR3 spells CASSPVWETQYF. The CDR3 DNA reads as TGTGCCAGCAGCCCTGTTTGGGAGACCCAGTACTTC.

The CDR3 nucleotides are TGCGCCAGCAGCGATCCGGGACAGTCGTATGGCTACACCTTC. It translates to CASSDPGQSYGYTF. The genes are TRBV5-1 and TRBJ1-2, with 7 bases lining up with TRBD1. Losses at the gene ends were 4 bases for V and 5 bases for J; bases not matched to a gene: 8. The CDR3 runs 14 residues. The V gene's germline CDR1 is SGHRS and CDR2 YFSETQ.

About this clone itself: The same CDR3 also results from other DNA sequences found in this sample. The V call is TRBV5-1, the J call TRBJ1-1; D is undetermined. The germline gives CDR1 SGHRS, CDR2 YFSETQ. Deletions cut 0 bases from V and 2 bases from J, with 8 bases between. This CDR3 contains 14 residues. CDR3 in DNA: TGCGCCAGCAGCTTGGACAGACCCAACACTGAAGCTTTCTTT. Residues: CASSLDRPNTEAFF.

The chain has TRBV5-4 and TRBJ2-1; D might be TRBD1 (6 bases). Germline V gene lookup returns CDR1 SGHNT and CDR2 YYREEE (reference sequence). The CDR3 has 15 amino acids. V was pared by 4 bases and J by 7 bases, with 18 bases between. Written as DNA, the CDR3 is TGTGCCAGCAGCCATGACAGGCCTTCGCTGAATGAGCAGTTCTTC. Translation gives CASSHDRPSLNEQFF.

The chain combines TRBV7-3 with TRBJ2-1; 10 bases agree with TRBD2. Trimming cost V 0 bases and J 5 bases; bases outside gene matches: 4. This CDR3 comprises 16 residues. CDR1 SGHTA and CDR2 FQGTGA come from the germline V gene. For the CDR3, the DNA is TGTGCCAGCAGCTTAACGTGGACTAGCGGACACAATGAGCAGTTCTTC. Translation gives CASSLTWTSGHNEQFF.

V is TRBV7-2 and J is TRBJ1-3; D not resolved. Germline CDR1 SGHTA, CDR2 FQGNSA. The CDR3 covers 13 residues. Trimming cost V 1 base and J 4 bases, with 5 bases left between them. The CDR3 reads CASSLERGNTIYF. Here the CDR3 DNA reads TGTGCCAGCAGCTTAGAGAGAGGAAACACCATATATTTT.

The J gene is TRBJ2-7, the V gene TRBV4-1, with 8 bases that match TRBD2. The germline V gene has CDR1 MGHRA and CDR2 YSYEKL. The V and J ends lost 1 base and 6 bases, in that order; junction bases with no gene match: 5. The CDR3 runs to 14 residues. The CDR3 loop is CASSQVDTSGEQYF. The DNA for the CDR3 is TGCGCCAGCAGCCAAGTCGACACTAGCGGCGAGCAGTACTTC.

This clone was seen once. The chain combines TRBV5-6 with TRBJ1-2; TRBD1 matches 9 bases. J gave up 8 bases and V 1 base, and 9 bases lay outside the gene matches. Per the germline V gene, CDR1 is SGHDT and CDR2 is YYEEEE. There are 15 residues in the CDR3. The chain's CDR3 is CASSLIIDRGAGYTF. CDR3 nucleotide sequence: TGTGCCAGCAGCTTGATTATTGACAGGGGGGCGGGCTACACCTTC.

About this clone itself: The sample holds other DNA sequences that translate to the same CDR3. J is TRBJ2-1 and V is TRBV6-5; 11 bases are shared with TRBD2. The CDR3 has 13 residues. V lost 6 bases, J lost 6 bases, and 1 base stayed unmatched. Germline values: CDR1 MNHEY, CDR2 SVGAGI. This chain's CDR3 is CASRTSGSNEQFF. The CDR3 nucleotides are TGTGCCAGCAGAACTAGCGGGAGCAATGAGCAGTTCTTC.

The rearrangement joins TRBV5-6 to TRBJ1-2; D remains unclear. The germline V gene encodes CDR1 SGHDT and CDR2 YYEEEE. The V end was cut by 0 bases, the J end by 1 base, with 16 bases between. The CDR3 has 17 amino acids. The CDR3 loop is CASSLAPRTDINYGYTF. The CDR3, as DNA: TGTGCCAGCAGCTTGGCCCCCAGGACCGATATTAACTATGGCTACACCTTC.

The DNA of the CDR3 is TGTGCCAGCAGCCAATCCAGCGGGTACTCCTACAATGAGCAGTTCTTC. Residues: CASSQSSGYSYNEQFF. The chain is built from TRBV7-3 and TRBJ2-1; D might be TRBD2 (6 bases). Deletions cut 5 bases from V and 0 bases from J, with 14 bases between. This CDR3 is 16 amino acids long. CDR1 and CDR2 (germline): SGHTA, FQGTGA.

The rearrangement links TRBV7-6 to TRBJ2-4, with D possibly being TRBD1 (6 bases). Trimming took 5 bases from V and 2 from J, leaving 31 bases between them. This CDR3 region has 21 residues. Germline CDR1 reads SGHVS; CDR2 reads FNYEAQ. CDR3 DNA sequence: TGTGCCAGCAGCACAGCCACTCCTACCGGGACAACTCCATTCCCCAAAAACATTCAGTACTTC. Amino acid sequence: CASSTATPTGTTPFPKNIQYF.

The CDR3 region is CASSLQLTVYGYTF. Written as DNA, the CDR3 is TGTGCCAGCAGCTTGCAGCTTACAGTCTATGGCTACACCTTC. The chain employs TRBV5-6 and TRBJ1-2, with no clear D. This CDR3 comprises 14 residues. Trimming removed 1 base at V and 4 bases at J, with 11 bases between. Germline-derived CDR1 and CDR2 are SGHDT and YYEEEE.

The CDR3: CASSQDQSQGMGMLVPQHF. The CDR3 bases are TGTGCCAGCAGCCAAGATCAGTCCCAGGGGATGGGGATGCTGGTGCCCCAGCATTTT. The chain has TRBV4-2 and TRBJ1-5; perhaps TRBD1 as D (6 bases). V shed 0 bases and J shed 9 bases, with 27 bases lying between them. Germline CDR1 and CDR2: LGHNA and YNFKEQ. This CDR3 has 19 residues.

The gene calls are TRBV19 and TRBJ1-5; D possibly corresponds to TRBD1 (5 bases). The CDR3 covers 15 residues. The ends were cut back, 4 bases at V and 6 bases at J, with 16 bases in the middle. CDR1 LNHDA and CDR2 SQIVND come from the germline V gene (reference sequence). The CDR3 DNA reads TGTGCCAGTAGTACGATTGGGGGTTCGAGTCAGCCCCAGCATTTT. Translating it yields CASSTIGGSSQPQHF.

Notes on this clone: This CDR3 is also generated by other DNA sequences in the sample. The rearrangement joins TRBV7-9 to TRBJ1-1; the D is unclear. Looked up from germline, CDR1 is SEHNR and CDR2 is FQNEAQ (reference sequence). The V end lost 1 base, the J end lost 7 bases, and 7 bases lay between the germline ends. The CDR3 contains 12 residues. The CDR3 DNA reads TGTGCCAGCAGCTTAGATAGGAGTGAAGCTTTCTTT. It encodes CASSLDRSEAFF.